Below are 25 T cell receptor beta chains sequenced from a single sample in a study of blood T cell repertoires in COVID-19. Produced via immunoSEQ multiplex PCR; TCRdb's table is partial and in-frame only. The table shows 150,000 or so clones, with about 85% occurring only once. Source material: PBMCs or T cells enriched from blood (not recorded which). These receptors all stem from a woman between 50 and 59 years old who had recovered from COVID-19.

The chain is built from TRBV9 and TRBJ2-1; possible D gene TRBD1, 6 bases. Per germline, CDR1 SGDLS and CDR2 YYNGEE. The V gene lost 4 bases and the J gene lost 9 bases, with 14 bases spanning the gap. CDR3 length: 13 amino acids. Written as DNA, the CDR3 is TGTGCCAGCAGCCTTGGGTCCAGGGGTGAGCAGTTCTTC. Encoded protein: CASSLGSRGEQFF.

The chain is built from TRBV16 and TRBJ1-5, with D possibly matching TRBD1 (6 bases). The CDR3 runs 15 residues. Germline V CDR1 and CDR2: KGHSY, FQNENV. Trimming took 2 bases from V and 3 from J, leaving 11 bases between them. The DNA for the CDR3 is TGTGCCAGCAGCCAAGGTGGACAGCTCAATCAGCCCCAGCATTTT. Residues: CASSQGGQLNQPQHF.

This clone occurred once. The genes are TRBV5-4 and TRBJ1-2, with a possible D match to TRBD1 (6 bases). The length of the CDR3 is 12 residues. Germline V gives CDR1 SGHNT, CDR2 YYREEE (reference sequence). Trimming took 3 bases from V and 5 from J, leaving 8 bases between them. CDR3 nucleotide sequence: TGTGCCAGCAGCTCAACAGGGTATGGCTACACCTTC. This translates into CASSSTGYGYTF.

This clone has more than one count but fewer than ten. Other nucleotide sequences from this sample produce the same CDR3. V is TRBV18 and J is TRBJ2-2; D is uncertain. Germline lookup yields CDR1 KGHSH and CDR2 LQKENI. The CDR3 consists of 15 residues. V was clipped by 2 bases and J by 0 bases, with 7 bases between them. The DNA of the CDR3 is TGTGCCAGCTCACCAGGGCAGTCGAACACCGGGGAGCTGTTTTTT. Amino acids: CASSPGQSNTGELFF.

This clone was picked up a small number of times. V gene TRBV3-1 (or the pseudogene TRBV3-2) combines with J gene TRBJ2-2; D unclear. Trimming shortened V by 5 bases and J by 6 bases, and 4 bases separated the two germline ends. This CDR3 region has 11 residues. CDR1 LGHDT and CDR2 YNNKEL come from the germline V gene (reference sequence). The CDR3 reads CASSSAGELFF. As DNA, the CDR3 is TGTGCCAGCAGCTCCGCCGGGGAGCTGTTTTTT.

The V call is TRBV25-1, the J call TRBJ1-2, with 8 bases lining up with TRBD1. Germline lookup yields CDR1 MGHDK and CDR2 SYGVNS. This CDR3 has 15 residues. J lost 4 bases, V lost 3 bases, and 7 bases had no gene match. Here the CDR3 reads CASSDGSGQVYGYTF. In DNA, the CDR3 is TGTGCCAGCAGTGACGGATCGGGACAGGTCTATGGCTACACCTTC.

The CDR3 loop reads CASSVGSGNTDTQYF. Written as DNA, the CDR3 is TGTGCCAGCAGTGTCGGTAGCGGGAACACAGATACGCAGTATTTT. The V gene is TRBV2, the J gene TRBJ2-3, with 8 bases matching TRBD2. The CDR3 totals 15 residues. With V trimmed by 4 bases and J by 2 bases, 5 bases remained unmatched. Germline V gene data show CDR1 as SNHLY and CDR2 as FYNNEI.

This sequence joins TRBV15 and TRBJ1-4; D gene uncertain. The CDR3 contains 13 residues. Trimming took off 5 bases at V and 4 bases at J, with 8 bases between the two ends. Germline V gives CDR1 LNHNV, CDR2 YYDKDF (reference sequence). The CDR3 coding sequence is TGTGCCACCAGCCTGCGCCATAATGAAAAACTGTTTTTT. This sequence encodes CATSLRHNEKLFF.

V and J are TRBV14 and TRBJ2-7; 7 nucleotides agree with TRBD2. Trimming at V came to 4 bases and at J to 3 bases, leaving 9 bases not matched to a gene. This CDR3 comprises 15 residues. Germline-derived CDR1 and CDR2 are SGHDN and FVKESK. Here the CDR3 DNA reads TGTGCCAGCAGCCTCCGGGGCGGGAGAGGCTACGAGCAGTACTTC. As protein: CASSLRGGRGYEQYF. The complete variable domain, with remaining parts taken from reference TRBV14 and TRBJ2-7, reads EAGVTQFPSHSVIEKGQTVTLRCDPISGHDNLYWYRRVMGKEIKFLLHFVKESKQDESGMPNNRFLAERTGGTYSTLKVQPAELEDSGVYFCASSLRGGRGYEQYFGPGTRLTVT.

The J gene is TRBJ2-1, the V gene TRBV6-2 or TRBV6-3; D is undetermined. Trimming took off 2 bases at V and 8 bases at J, with 4 bases between the two ends. The CDR3 is 11 residues long. In germline, CDR1 is MNHEY, CDR2 SVGEGT. The CDR3 DNA reads TGTGCCAGCAGTTACCAGTATGAGCAGTTCTTC. Protein product: CASSYQYEQFF.

The CDR3 DNA reads as TGTGCCAGCAGTTCCGGCAATCAGCCCCAGCATTTT. This gives the protein CASSSGNQPQHF. The chain joins TRBV6-2 or TRBV6-3 to TRBJ1-5, with D uncertain. The CDR3 loop spans 12 amino acids. Germline CDR1 reads MNHEY; CDR2 reads SVGEGT. Trimming removed 4 bases from V and 2 bases from J, with 3 bases in between.

The genes are TRBV7-3 and TRBJ2-4, with 7 bases identical to TRBD2. Trimming cost V 1 base and J 4 bases; bases outside gene matches: 10. The germline V gene has CDR1 SGHTA and CDR2 FQGTGA. The CDR3 has 17 residues. The CDR3 DNA reads TGTGCCAGCAGCTTAAGTTTTCCTAGCGGAGGGAAAAACATTCAGTACTTC. Protein sequence: CASSLSFPSGGKNIQYF.

The chain joins TRBV11-2 to TRBJ2-1; possible D gene TRBD1, 6 bases. Trimming left V 2 bases short and J 10 bases short, with 18 bases between. The germline V gene encodes CDR1 SGHAT and CDR2 FQNNGV. This CDR3 is 15 amino acids long. The CDR3 region has the DNA TGTGCCAGCAGCTTACCGAGGACCAGGGGCGCCGAGCAGTTCTTC. It translates to CASSLPRTRGAEQFF.

The V gene is TRBV19, the J gene TRBJ2-7; 11 nucleotides line up with TRBD1. After removal of 5 bases from V and 4 bases from J, the junction contained 4 bases not matched to a gene. The CDR3 is 14 amino acids. Germline loops: CDR1 LNHDA, CDR2 SQIVND (reference sequence). As DNA, the CDR3 is TGTGCCAGTAGTGTAGGACAGGGGGCGTACGAGCAGTACTTC. Translation: CASSVGQGAYEQYF.

The V call is TRBV28, the J call TRBJ1-2; unclear D gene. This CDR3 contains 12 residues. The ends were cut back, 6 bases at V and 8 bases at J, with 13 bases in the middle. Germline lookup yields CDR1 MDHEN and CDR2 SYDVKM. The CDR3 DNA follows: TGTGCCAGCAGCTCGGGAGGGAGCGGCTACACCTTC. This sequence encodes CASSSGGSGYTF.

This sequence joins TRBV19 and TRBJ2-3; 9 nucleotides match TRBD2. The CDR3 contains 16 residues. The germline V gene encodes CDR1 LNHDA and CDR2 SQIVND (reference sequence). Trimming cost V 3 bases and J 4 bases; bases outside gene matches: 8. The CDR3 DNA reads as TGTGCCAGTAGTATTAGGGCGGGAGGGCCCTCAGATACGCAGTATTTT. Residues: CASSIRAGGPSDTQYF.

This clone was counted once. The chain has TRBV6-5 and TRBJ2-7, with a tentative D call TRBD2 (6 bases). Germline loops: CDR1 MNHEY, CDR2 SVGAGI. V dropped 0 bases and J dropped 2 bases, with 11 bases sitting between them. The CDR3 consists of 15 residues. The CDR3 bases are TGTGCCAGCAGTTACTCGGAGGGTTCAGCCTACGAGCAGTACTTC. As protein: CASSYSEGSAYEQYF.

The chain has TRBV7-2 and TRBJ1-5; D is ambiguous. CDR3 length: 13 amino acids. The V gene's germline CDR1 is SGHTA and CDR2 FQGNSA. Trimming removed 1 base from V and 4 bases from J, with 5 bases in between. The CDR3 region has the DNA TGTGCCAGCAGCTTAGTTCATAATCAGCCCCAGCATTTT. Translation gives CASSLVHNQPQHF.

CDR3 amino acids: CASSLGQGLTYEQYF. DNA of the CDR3: TGTGCCAGCAGCTTGGGGCAGGGCCTGACCTACGAGCAGTACTTC. The J gene is TRBJ2-7, the V gene TRBV5-8, with a weak D call TRBD1 (5 bases). The CDR3 is made up of 15 amino acids. Per germline, CDR1 SGHTS and CDR2 YDEGEE. Trimming removed 0 bases at V and 2 bases at J, with 12 bases between.

This clone was observed a handful of times. The same CDR3 arises from other DNA sequences in this sample as well. The chain carries TRBV2 and TRBJ2-7; 7 nucleotides match TRBD1. V shed 5 bases and J 0 bases; nucleotides not matched to a gene: 4. CDR3 size: 14 residues. The germline gives CDR1 SNHLY, CDR2 FYNNEI. The DNA for the CDR3 is TGTGCCAGCAGTAGACAGGGCAGCTCCTACGAGCAGTACTTC. It is translated as CASSRQGSSYEQYF.

The chain is built from TRBV3-1 (or the pseudogene TRBV3-2) and TRBJ2-3; D is ambiguous. The length of the CDR3 is 13 residues. V lost 1 base and J 6 bases, leaving 8 bases between the germline ends. Germline lookup yields CDR1 LGHDT and CDR2 YNNKEL (reference sequence). The CDR3 here is CASSQVPGDTQYF. CDR3 nucleotides: TGTGCCAGCAGCCAAGTCCCCGGGGATACGCAGTATTTT.

The rearrangement joins TRBV5-4 to TRBJ1-2; D is unclear. CDR3 size: 12 residues. Trimming took 1 base from V and 7 from J, leaving 8 bases between them. Germline V gene lookup returns CDR1 SGHNT and CDR2 YYREEE (reference sequence). The CDR3 DNA reads TGTGCCAGCAGCTTGATCGGAGGTGGCTACACCTTC. It specifies CASSLIGGGYTF.

V usage is TRBV25-1 and J usage is TRBJ1-2; 8 nucleotides line up with TRBD1. Germline V gene lookup returns CDR1 MGHDK and CDR2 SYGVNS. V dropped 4 bases and J dropped 8; count of bases not matched to a gene: 6. This CDR3 region has 13 residues. The CDR3 DNA sequence: TGTGCCAGCAGTGGGACATGGGACAGGGGCTACACCTTC. Translation: CASSGTWDRGYTF.

The chain carries TRBV11-2 and TRBJ1-1, with TRBD1 matching over 10 bases. CDR1 and CDR2 (germline): SGHAT, FQNNGV. Germline trimming cut 6 bases from V and 4 bases from J; bases unmatched to any gene: 8. The CDR3 spans 15 residues. CDR3 region: CASRRSGQGITEAFF. Written as DNA, the CDR3 is TGTGCCAGCAGAAGATCGGGACAGGGGATCACTGAAGCTTTCTTT.

The rearrangement joins TRBV7-9 to TRBJ2-2, with 10 nucleotides matching TRBD1. Unmatched junction bases numbered 7, after V lost 0 bases and J lost 6 bases. Germline loops: CDR1 SEHNR, CDR2 FQNEAQ (reference sequence). This CDR3 is built from 17 residues. In nucleotides, the CDR3 is TGTGCCAGCAGCTTAGCTCACGGGACAGGGGAGGCCGGGGAGCTGTTTTTT. This codes for CASSLAHGTGEAGELFF.